This entry features one TCR beta chain sequence. CDR3 length equals 15 residues. Unmatched junction bases numbered 10, after V lost 6 bases and J lost 5 bases. The V gene's germline CDR1 is MDHEN and CDR2 SYDVKM. This sample is part of a study of T cell responses to AZD1222 COVID-19 vaccine. This table comes from immunoSEQ multiplex PCR, and its TCRdb copy is limited to in-frame clones, with some not included. The sample holds 160,000 or so clones, approximately 87% seen once. The V gene is TRBV28, the J gene TRBJ1-5; 7 bases map to TRBD1. The receptor was derived from an adult who received the AZD1222 COVID-19 vaccine. The sample in question was peripheral blood, obtained 28 days after the second AZD1222 dose. The chain's CDR3 is CASRRQGLRDQPQHF. CDR3 DNA: TGTGCCAGCAGGAGACAGGGACTGCGGGATCAGCCCCAGCATTTT.